A single sample is the source of the 30 T cell receptor beta chains below, sequenced in a study of T-cell reconstitution after alpha-beta-depleted transplantation in children. As it was prepared, the TCRbeta library received unique molecular identifiers. TCRdb reprocessed the PCR reads with MiXCR, giving one entry per CDR3 protein. The data show approximately 590,000 distinct CDR3 sequences, with roughly a tenth seen just once and less than 4.5% held by the top ten. Here the sequenced sample was PBMCs from the stem cell graft donor, taken from the stem cell graft. The receptors were sampled from a human donor who donated a stem cell graft to a child with acute myeloid leukemia.

J is TRBJ1-1 and V is TRBV28; perhaps TRBD1 as D (5 bases). The CDR3 consists of 15 residues. Germline assignment: CDR1 MDHEN and CDR2 SYDVKM. Between the trimmed V and J ends, which lost 8 bases and 11 bases, there was a span of 27 bases. CDR3 sequence: CASHPQERGLKRAFF. CDR3 bases: TGTGCCAGCCATCCCCAAGAAAGGGGACTTAAAAGGGCTTTCTTT.

With regard to this clonotype: A much more abundant neighbour one base away suggests this may be a read error. This rearrangement joins TRBV7-9 to TRBJ2-5, with D tentatively TRBD1 or TRBD2 (6 bases each). The germline V gene encodes CDR1 SEHNR and CDR2 FQNEAQ (reference sequence). The CDR3 length is 14 residues. CDR3 coding DNA: TGTGCCAGCAGCTTCGGAGGGGGAGAAGAGACCCAGTGCTTC. It is translated as CASSFGGGEETQCF.

Only a few counts were recorded for this clonotype. The rearrangement uses TRBV6-5 and TRBJ2-3; a possible D gene is TRBD2 (6 bases). The V and J ends lost 8 bases and 5 bases respectively, with 17 bases between them. The CDR3 sequence is 14 residues long. CDR1 is MNHEY and CDR2 is SVGAGI in the germline V gene. The CDR3 DNA follows: TGTGCCAGCCAACTAGCTCTCGTCGGAGATACGCAGTATTTT. Protein: CASQLALVGDTQYF.

The table lists this clonotype with a few counts. The V gene is TRBV30, the J gene TRBJ2-5; possibly TRBD1 or TRBD2 for D (5 bases each). With 4 bases removed from V and 5 bases from J, the gap between germline ends came to 17 bases. Germline V gives CDR1 GTSNPN, CDR2 SVGIG (reference sequence). The CDR3 runs 14 residues. The CDR3 DNA is TGTGCCTGGACCTTGGGACGCCAGACGGAGACCCAGTACTTC. This codes for CAWTLGRQTETQYF.

This clonotype was seen repeatedly, ten times or more. The genes are TRBV4-2 and TRBJ2-5; D gene uncertain. V shed 6 bases and J shed 1 base, with 15 bases lying between them. Looked up from germline, CDR1 is LGHNA and CDR2 is YNFKEQ. The CDR3 has 15 amino acids. The CDR3 DNA sequence: TGTGCCAGCAGGTCCGGCAGCAGCTTCCAAGAGACCCAGTACTTC. It specifies CASRSGSSFQETQYF.

This clonotype has at least ten counts. The chain couples TRBV5-1 to TRBJ2-2; D remains ambiguous. In germline, CDR1 is SGHRS, CDR2 YFSETQ. The CDR3 consists of 13 residues. V lost 3 bases, J lost 3 bases, and 6 bases lay in between. The chain's CDR3 is CASSSSYTGELFF. CDR3 coding DNA: TGCGCCAGCAGCTCCTCTTACACCGGGGAGCTGTTTTTT.

The table lists this clonotype with a few counts. The chain uses TRBV10-3 and TRBJ1-5; D not certain. The CDR3 is 14 amino acids. V lost 4 bases and J 0 bases, leaving 7 bases between the germline ends. Looked up from germline, CDR1 is ENHRY and CDR2 is SYGVKD. In nucleotides, the CDR3 is TGTGCCATCAGTGCAGTTCGTAGCAATCAGCCCCAGCATTTT. As protein: CAISAVRSNQPQHF.

The sample holds a few counts of this clonotype. The V and J genes are TRBV7-2 and TRBJ1-1; D is possibly TRBD1 (5 bases). The V end lost 4 bases, the J end lost 1 base, and 13 bases lay between the germline ends. Per germline, CDR1 SGHTA and CDR2 FQGNSA. CDR3 length equals 15 residues. Here the CDR3 reads CASSYLGHPNTEAFF. CDR3 coding DNA: TGTGCCAGCAGCTATTTAGGACACCCGAACACTGAAGCTTTCTTT. The full variable domain, rest sourced from reference TRBV7-2 and TRBJ1-1, is GAGVSQSPSNKVTEKGKDVELRCDPISGHTALYWYRQSLGQGLEFLIYFQGNSAPDKSGLPSDRFSAERTGGSVSTLTIQRTQQEDSAVYLCASSYLGHPNTEAFFGQGTRLTVV.

The chain has TRBV20-1 and TRBJ1-2; 9 bases fit TRBD1. The V segment lost 1 base and the J segment 2 bases; nucleotides outside the gene matches: 5. CDR1 and CDR2 from the germline V gene are DFQATT and SNEGSKA (reference sequence). The CDR3 extends over 15 amino acids. The CDR3 DNA reads as TGCAGTGCTAGAGGCCCGGGACAGGGCAACTATGGCTACACCTTC. It specifies CSARGPGQGNYGYTF.

The chain links TRBV12-3 or TRBV12-4 to TRBJ2-3; maybe TRBD2 (6 bases). This CDR3 is 13 amino acids long. V was pared by 6 bases and J by 4 bases, with 11 bases between. In nucleotides, the CDR3 is TGTGCCAGCAGGCCTAGCGTCGCAGATACGCAGTATTTT. It translates to CASRPSVADTQYF.

In this sample, this clonotype turned up many times. The CDR3: CASSSYNEQYF. CDR3 in DNA: TGTGCCAGCAGTTCCTATAACGAGCAGTACTTC. The genes are TRBV12-3 or TRBV12-4 and TRBJ2-7, with D unresolved. V lost 4 bases, J lost 5 bases, and 6 bases lay in between. The CDR3 is 11 amino acids.

This clonotype was recorded a few times. This chain links TRBV11-1 with TRBJ2-4, with 14 bases identical to TRBD2. The CDR3 length is 19 residues. Germline V lookup: CDR1 SGHAT, CDR2 FQDESV (reference sequence). The V gene end was trimmed by 3 bases and the J gene end by 1 base; junction bases not matched to a gene: 8. The CDR3 here is CASSFTGTSGSWAKNIQYF. CDR3 in DNA: TGTGCCAGCAGCTTTACCGGGACTAGCGGGAGTTGGGCCAAAAACATTCAGTACTTC.

This clonotype was seen only a few times. V and J are TRBV7-2 and TRBJ2-5, with D uncertain. Germline CDR1 is SGHTA and CDR2 is FQGNSA. This CDR3 region has 14 residues. V lost 4 bases and J 1 base, leaving 10 bases between the germline ends. The CDR3 nucleotides are TGTGCCAGCAGCTCCGGGTTTGCCCAAGAGACCCAGTACTTC. Residues: CASSSGFAQETQYF. Full variable domain (outside the CDR3, taken from reference TRBV7-2 and TRBJ2-5): GAGVSQSPSNKVTEKGKDVELRCDPISGHTALYWYRQSLGQGLEFLIYFQGNSAPDKSGLPSDRFSAERTGGSVSTLTIQRTQQEDSAVYLCASSSGFAQETQYFGPGTRLLVL.

This clonotype occurred a few times. The CDR3 is CASSALRIVLFF. The DNA of the CDR3 is TGTGCCAGCAGTGCTTTACGTATTGTGCTGTTTTTT. The V and J genes are TRBV28 and TRBJ2-2, with D unresolved. Germline loops: CDR1 MDHEN, CDR2 SYDVKM. The V end was cut by 5 bases, the J end by 13 bases, with 14 bases between. The CDR3 totals 12 residues.

The rearrangement links TRBV20-1 to TRBJ2-4; no reliable D call. The CDR3 sequence is 12 residues long. V lost 5 bases and J 9 bases, leaving 14 bases between the germline ends. CDR1 is DFQATT and CDR2 is SNEGSKA in the germline V gene (reference sequence). The CDR3 spells CSARFLSTIQYF. The CDR3 nucleotides are TGCAGTGCTCGCTTTTTAAGCACCATTCAGTACTTC.

The chain has TRBV2 and TRBJ2-3; D remains ambiguous. Germline-derived CDR1 and CDR2 are SNHLY and FYNNEI. V shed 7 bases and J shed 6 bases, with 11 bases lying between them. The CDR3 is 12 amino acids. Here the CDR3 DNA reads TGTGCCAGCAACGTGGGCTTGGATACGCAGTATTTT. Translation gives CASNVGLDTQYF.

This clonotype has at least ten counts. The chain combines TRBV5-1 with TRBJ2-7; D not resolved. The CDR3 is 14 residues long. V shed 0 bases and J shed 2 bases, with 9 bases lying between them. The germline gives CDR1 SGHRS, CDR2 YFSETQ. The CDR3 here is CASSLAGLAYEQYF. The CDR3 bases are TGCGCCAGCAGCTTGGCCGGGCTAGCCTACGAGCAGTACTTC.

The V and J genes are TRBV11-1 and TRBJ2-1; tentative D call: TRBD1 (6 bases). The CDR3 covers 14 residues. Trimming stripped 1 base from V and 8 bases from J, with 12 bases between. The V gene's germline CDR1 is SGHAT and CDR2 FQDESV (reference sequence). The CDR3 nucleotides read TGTGCCAGCAGCTTAGAGGCAGGGGCCTATGAGCAGTTCTTC. Its translation is CASSLEAGAYEQFF.

This clonotype was picked up a small number of times. The rearrangement links TRBV4-2 to TRBJ2-1; TRBD2 matches 11 bases. The CDR3 totals 18 residues. Germline CDR1 LGHNA, CDR2 YNFKEQ. V dropped 5 bases and J dropped 2; count of bases not matched to a gene: 11. The CDR3 region has the DNA TGTGCCAGCAGCACCCGGACTAGCGGGCTAACGCCCTACAATGAGCAGTTCTTC. It codes for CASSTRTSGLTPYNEQFF.

This clonotype appeared many times. The chain has TRBV11-2 and TRBJ2-1; 11 bases agree with TRBD2. The CDR3 totals 14 residues. CDR1 and CDR2 from the germline V gene are SGHAT and FQNNGV. The V and J ends lost 6 bases and 9 bases, in that order; junction bases with no gene match: 7. CDR3 coding DNA: TGTGCCAGCAGAATAGCGGGAGGGCCCGGTGAGCAGTTCTTC. Its protein product is CASRIAGGPGEQFF.

In this sample, this clonotype turned up a few times. CDR3 sequence: CSVEVRQGRGSNSPLHF. CDR3 sequence (DNA): TGCAGCGTTGAAGTAAGACAGGGGAGAGGAAGTAATTCACCCCTCCACTTT. The chain recombines TRBV29-1 with TRBJ1-6, with 8 bases that match TRBD1. The germline gives CDR1 SQVTM, CDR2 ANQGSEA. The CDR3 consists of 17 residues. Trimming at V came to 1 base and at J to 6 bases, leaving 11 bases not matched to a gene.

The rearrangement joins TRBV20-1 to TRBJ2-7; TRBD2 matches 10 bases. This CDR3 is 14 amino acids long. With V trimmed by 4 bases and J by 6 bases, 9 bases remained unmatched. Germline V gene lookup returns CDR1 DFQATT and CDR2 SNEGSKA (reference sequence). The DNA for the CDR3 is TGCAGTGCTAAATCTAGCGGGAGAAAGGGCGAGCAGTACTTC. Residues: CSAKSSGRKGEQYF.

This clonotype appeared a few times. The rearrangement joins TRBV30 to TRBJ1-1; the D gene is possibly TRBD1 (5 bases). Germline V gene sequence: CDR1 GTSNPN, CDR2 SVGIG (reference sequence). The CDR3 has 14 residues. V lost 0 bases and J 9 bases, leaving 17 bases between the germline ends. This chain's CDR3 is CAWSVHGGAAKAFF. The CDR3 DNA is TGTGCCTGGAGTGTACACGGTGGGGCAGCCAAAGCTTTCTTT.

This clonotype was recorded many times. V gene TRBV25-1 combines with J gene TRBJ2-7; 8 bases are a match to TRBD1. After removal of 2 bases from V and 1 base from J, the junction contained 10 bases not matched to a gene. The CDR3 is 17 amino acids. The germline V gene encodes CDR1 MGHDK and CDR2 SYGVNS. The CDR3 DNA follows: TGTGCCAGCAGTGAAAGTTTGGGGACAGGAACATCCTACGAGCAGTACTTC. Residues: CASSESLGTGTSYEQYF.

Many counts were recorded for this clonotype. This chain connects TRBV6-2 or TRBV6-3 to TRBJ2-2; D not certain. The germline V and J ends were trimmed by 5 bases and 5 bases, with 9 bases remaining between them. The CDR3 extends over 13 amino acids. Germline V gene data show CDR1 as MNHEY and CDR2 as SVGEGT. The CDR3 nucleotides read TGTGCCAGCAGTCCGACCTCTACCGGGGAGCTGTTTTTT. This translates into CASSPTSTGELFF.

This clonotype was counted many times. The chain joins TRBV7-2 to TRBJ2-7; D not certain. The CDR3 is 13 amino acids. Germline loops: CDR1 SGHTA, CDR2 FQGNSA. V lost 5 bases and J lost 0, with 8 bases in between. The CDR3 bases are TGTGCCAGCAGCCACCCTTCCTCCTACGAGCAGTACTTC. Amino acid sequence: CASSHPSSYEQYF.

The rearrangement joins TRBV29-1 to TRBJ2-1; possibly TRBD2 for D (5 bases). The CDR3 consists of 13 residues. V gave up 4 bases and J gave up 8 bases, with 15 bases separating them. Germline values: CDR1 SQVTM, CDR2 ANQGSEA. CDR3 protein: CSVGRFGSHEQFF. DNA of the CDR3: TGCAGCGTTGGCCGGTTTGGGAGTCATGAGCAGTTCTTC.

This clonotype was recorded many times. This chain connects TRBV7-2 to TRBJ2-7; 8 bases agree with TRBD1. Per the germline V gene, CDR1 is SGHTA and CDR2 is FQGNSA. V gave up 0 bases and J gave up 1 base; unmatched junction bases: 8. This CDR3 is built from 17 residues. The CDR3 is CASSLALSGTGSYEQYF. The CDR3 coding sequence is TGTGCCAGCAGCTTAGCGTTGTCGGGGACAGGTTCCTACGAGCAGTACTTC.

The chain joins TRBV4-2 to TRBJ2-1; no clear D. The CDR3 contains 13 residues. Trimming pared 1 base from V and 8 bases from J, leaving 9 bases between. Germline CDR1 and CDR2: LGHNA and YNFKEQ. The CDR3 DNA follows: TGTGCCAGCAGCCAAGTCCCCGAGGATGAGCAGTTCTTC. Translating it yields CASSQVPEDEQFF.

The chain uses TRBV5-6 and TRBJ2-7; TRBD1 matches at 8 bases. The CDR3 runs to 13 residues. The germline V gene has CDR1 SGHDT and CDR2 YYEEEE. J was trimmed by 2 bases and V by 5 bases; bases with no gene match: 3. This chain's CDR3 is CASSPQGAYEQYF. The CDR3 DNA reads TGTGCCAGCAGTCCACAGGGGGCCTACGAGCAGTACTTC.